This T cell receptor beta chain was identified during a study of blood T cell repertoires in COVID-19. The table came from immunoSEQ multiplex PCR; TCRdb's copy has only in-frame clones and leaves some out. The table lists some 300,000 clones, roughly 89% of them singletons. The V gene lost 3 bases and the J gene lost 6 bases, with 20 bases spanning the gap. This CDR3 has 17 residues. Germline CDR1 and CDR2: SGHAT and FQNNGV. The chain has TRBV11-2 and TRBJ2-2; a weak D match, TRBD1 (8 bases). The material sequenced was peripheral blood. This receptor was taken from a woman in her 30s with COVID-19, enrolled during active disease. Here the CDR3 reads CASSFPTGGRGSGELFF. The CDR3 DNA sequence: TGTGCCAGCAGCTTCCCTACAGGGGGGAGGGGTTCCGGGGAGCTGTTTTTT.